One sample yielded the 14 T cell receptor beta chains listed below, sequenced in a study of blood T cell repertoires in COVID-19. Assay: immunoSEQ multiplex PCR; the TCRdb copy retains only in-frame clones and omits some. The sample yields roughly 38,000 clones, more than 70% seen once. Sequenced material: peripheral blood. These receptors originate from a man in his sixties with acute or convalescent COVID-19.

This clone has only a few counts. The chain is built from TRBV28 and TRBJ1-5, with D tentatively TRBD1 (5 bases). The CDR3 runs 17 residues. V lost 1 base to trimming and J lost 4 bases, with 17 bases between them. Germline-derived CDR1 and CDR2 are MDHEN and SYDVKM. DNA of the CDR3: TGTGCCAGCAGTTTATACGTGACGTCGGGGGGAAATCAGCCCCAGCATTTT. Encoded protein: CASSLYVTSGGNQPQHF.

The chain uses TRBV12-3 or TRBV12-4 and TRBJ2-3; D call uncertain. The CDR3 consists of 12 residues. V lost 1 base and J lost 11, with 10 bases in between. The CDR3 bases are TGTGCCAGCAGTTTAGACAATGTGATGCAGTATTTT. Its translation is CASSLDNVMQYF.

This chain links TRBV19 with TRBJ1-1, with TRBD1 as a possible D gene (6 bases). Trimming removed 3 bases at V and 0 bases at J, with 17 bases between. CDR1 LNHDA and CDR2 SQIVND come from the germline V gene (reference sequence). This CDR3 is built from 17 residues. The CDR3 is CASSITGPTGLNTEAFF. CDR3 coding DNA: TGTGCCAGTAGTATCACGGGCCCGACAGGACTGAACACTGAAGCTTTCTTT.

The V and J genes are TRBV11-3 and TRBJ2-5, with D possibly TRBD2 on 5 matching bases. The CDR3 consists of 16 residues. The V and J ends lost 1 base and 1 base respectively, with 13 bases between them. Per germline, CDR1 SGHNT and CDR2 YENEEA. The CDR3 protein is CASSLVLAVGQETQYF. The CDR3 nucleotides read TGTGCCAGCAGCTTAGTTCTAGCAGTGGGCCAAGAGACCCAGTACTTC.

V usage is TRBV5-1 and J usage is TRBJ2-7; the match to TRBD1 covers 7 bases. V dropped 4 bases and J dropped 1; count of bases not matched to a gene: 14. Per germline, CDR1 SGHRS and CDR2 YFSETQ. The length of the CDR3 is 17 residues. CDR3 coding DNA: TGCGCCAGCAGCAGCGCCGCCAGACAGGGATATTCCTACGAGCAGTACTTC. It translates to CASSSAARQGYSYEQYF.

This clone has a single count. The chain joins TRBV27 to TRBJ2-7; weak D call: TRBD1 (6 bases). V lost 3 bases and J lost 2, with 11 bases in between. Per the germline V gene, CDR1 is MNHEY and CDR2 is SMNVEV (reference sequence). The CDR3 has 14 residues. This CDR3 reads CASSFEGETYEQYF. CDR3 coding DNA: TGTGCCAGCAGTTTCGAGGGGGAAACCTACGAGCAGTACTTC.

J is TRBJ2-7 and V is TRBV4-1; 9 bases agree with TRBD2. From germline, CDR1 is MGHRA and CDR2 YSYEKL. Unmatched junction bases numbered 9, after V lost 4 bases and J lost 5 bases. The CDR3 has 15 amino acids. The CDR3 loop reads CASSLDSGSGDEQYF. In DNA, the CDR3 is TGCGCCAGCAGCCTTGATAGCGGGAGCGGGGACGAGCAGTACTTC.

The genes are TRBV10-2 and TRBJ1-5; a possible D gene is TRBD1 (5 bases). The V and J ends lost 7 bases and 1 base respectively, with 11 bases between them. The CDR3 runs to 14 residues. CDR1 is WSHSY and CDR2 is SAAADI in the germline V gene. This chain's CDR3 is CASKPGMSNQPQHF. The CDR3 DNA reads as TGCGCCAGCAAACCAGGGATGAGCAATCAGCCCCAGCATTTT.

The V call is TRBV6-5, the J call TRBJ1-6, with 8 bases aligning to TRBD1. The CDR3 sequence is 15 residues long. The ends lost 5 bases at V and 8 bases at J; junction bases unmatched: 8. In germline, CDR1 is MNHEY, CDR2 SVGAGI. CDR3 sequence reads: CASSPDRVAHSPLHF. As DNA, the CDR3 is TGTGCCAGCAGTCCGGACAGGGTAGCCCATTCACCCCTCCACTTT.

The J gene is TRBJ2-7, the V gene TRBV18, with D possibly TRBD2 on 7 matching bases. V dropped 1 base and J dropped 0 bases, with 10 bases sitting between them. Germline V gene sequence: CDR1 KGHSH, CDR2 LQKENI. The CDR3 extends over 15 amino acids. The chain's CDR3 is CASSPRGGDSYEQYF. The DNA of the CDR3 is TGTGCCAGCTCACCACGAGGGGGGGACTCCTACGAGCAGTACTTC. Full variable domain (rest looked up from reference TRBV18 and TRBJ2-7): NAGVMQNPRHLVRRRGQEARLRCSPMKGHSHVYWYRQLPEEGLKFMVYLQKENIIDESGMPKERFSAEFPKEGPSILRIQQVVRGDSAAYFCASSPRGGDSYEQYFGPGTRLTVT.

Here the CDR3 DNA reads TGTGCCAGTACCCCGGTCAGGGGGCTAAGCTATGGCTACACCTTC. It codes for CASTPVRGLSYGYTF. V is TRBV19 and J is TRBJ1-2, with 8 bases aligning to TRBD1. Trimming at V came to 7 bases and at J to 4 bases, leaving 11 bases not matched to a gene. There are 15 residues in the CDR3. Germline V gene data show CDR1 as LNHDA and CDR2 as SQIVND (reference sequence). Based on the CDR3 plus reference TRBV19 and TRBJ1-2, the full variable domain is DGGITQSPKYLFRKEGQNVTLSCEQNLNHDAMYWYRQDPGQGLRLIYYSQIVNDFQKGDIAEGYSVSREKKESFPLTVTSAQKNPTAFYLCASTPVRGLSYGYTFGSGTRLTVV.

The J gene is TRBJ2-1, the V gene TRBV7-8; 10 positions match TRBD1. Germline assignment: CDR1 SGHVS and CDR2 FQNEAQ. With 5 bases clipped from V and 5 bases from J, the junction kept 6 bases outside the gene matches. CDR3 length: 15 residues. DNA of the CDR3: TGTGCCAGCAGCCTCCGGGACAGGGGCAACAATGAGCAGTTCTTC. Its translation: CASSLRDRGNNEQFF.

The chain employs TRBV6-1 and TRBJ1-1, with 8 bases matching TRBD1. The CDR3 is made up of 13 amino acids. Germline trimming cut 3 bases from V and 8 bases from J; bases unmatched to any gene: 5. Germline-derived CDR1 and CDR2 are MNHNS and SASEGT. CDR3 residues: CASSDQGAAEAFF. The CDR3 DNA sequence: TGTGCCAGCAGTGACCAGGGGGCGGCGGAAGCTTTCTTT.

The chain carries TRBV18 and TRBJ1-5; 9 bases map to TRBD1. The CDR3 spans 15 residues. V dropped 6 bases and J dropped 6; count of bases not matched to a gene: 9. Per the germline V gene, CDR1 is KGHSH and CDR2 is LQKENI. The CDR3, as DNA: TGTGCCAGCTCTCCGGACAGGGGACGGGGTCAGCCCCAGCATTTT. Protein: CASSPDRGRGQPQHF.